This T cell receptor beta chain was identified during a study of persistence of HIV-infected CD4 T cells. Study-level information: A couple of participants gave one leukapheresis sample; others gave up to roughly 200 mL blood repeatedly.

Between the trimmed V and J ends, which lost 2 bases and 8 bases, there was a span of 7 bases. From germline, CDR1 is KGHSH and CDR2 LQKENI. The CDR3 sequence is 13 residues long. Study findings and constraints: TCR analyses could not target the rare provirus-carrying CMV-responding cells.

Anti-CD3/anti-CD28 beads served as a nonspecific positive control stimulus. Sorting selected CD4+ T cells upregulating both CD40 ligand and CD69. Concerning this clone itself: The antigen is not known.

Sequencing used immunoSEQ version 4 in survey mode. Only in-frame clones appear in the TCRdb table, and some are missing; sequencing was by immunoSEQ multiplex PCR. The sample contains about 43,000 clones, 89% of which appear only once. This material consisted of CD4+ T cells sorted from PBMCs after roughly 17-hour stimulation, taken from a patient who received antiretroviral therapy. This clonotype originated in an adult man with HIV who was CMV-seropositive. V and J are TRBV18 and TRBJ1-6; D is undetermined. DNA of the CDR3: TGTGCCAGCTCACCAAGTGAGGATTCACCCCTCCACTTT. It is translated as CASSPSEDSPLHF.